In this sample, the clone carrying this T cell receptor beta chain turned up a few times. Its antigen is unknown. The entry originates in a study of cytomegalovirus exposure and HLA in healthy donors. This CDR3 is 14 amino acids long. In the PCR, 60 Vbeta and 13 Jbeta primers were used. The assay was immunoSEQ multiplex PCR, and TCRdb's table has in-frame clones only and misses some. The data contain about 78,000 clones, over 55% of them seen just once; the ten biggest clones take up 4.5% to 6%. General study results and limits: Some TCR beta chains (more than 150 of them) were listed as cytomegalovirus-associated.

This receptor was obtained from a man younger than 40 in good health and CMV-seropositive. The source material was PBMCs. V usage is TRBV12-2 and J usage is TRBJ2-1; the table's D call of TRBD2 was not tested on the DNA. TRBV12-2 counts as a pseudogene. CDR3 amino acids: CASRLAENYNEQFF. The CDR3 DNA is TGTGCAAGTCGCTTAGCCGAGAACTACAATGAGCAGTTCTTC.